This TCR beta chain was identified during a study of shared clonotypes between healthy human individuals (dated by TCRdb to 2020 to 2021). Concerning the study at large: The cohort included three men and two women between 18 and 49 years of age. Per donor, three plates each were used for CD4 naive and CD4 memory, two for CD8 naive, and one for CD8 memory. To estimate repertoire size and how much clonotypes are shared between individuals, the study performed deep sequencing of blood TCR repertoires from five healthy adults. To increase sequencing depth and limit assay-specific biases, different laboratories used diverse techniques to prepare libraries and sequence TCR repertoires. Leukapheresis yielded between about 0.9 and 9 billion PBMCs per donor. Summary of the overall study and its limitations: Only blood was sampled, and tissue TCR repertoires likely differ from those in blood. Even with the large sequencing depth, rarefaction of the sorted-subset datasets indicated that sequencing was incomplete. Higher generation probabilities were observed for clonotypes shared by all four sorted-subset donors than for non-shared clonotypes. Because the study included a small number of donors, the genetic and exposure-history diversity represented was limited. Around 5.4% of naive CD4, 3.5% of naive CD8, 2.3% of memory CD4, and about 0.4% of memory CD8 clonotypes were shared across several donors. Naive subsets generally had larger estimated clonotype richness than memory subsets. Pairwise subsampling led to the expectation that sequencing depth would affect the degree of clonotype sharing among donors.

In the case of this clone: The antigen it recognizes is unknown. Compared with germline, one end of the junction differs, possibly owing to a read error.

The donors were healthy, HIV-negative adults who had no recently reported acute infections or vaccinations. All donors were Caucasian adults living in Nashville, Tennessee, USA. Magnetic negative selection was used to enrich CD4+ T cells, after which naive cells were positively selected on CD45RA and the negative fraction became the memory subset. Blood was obtained by leukapheresis, after which PBMCs were separated by Ficoll-Histopaque density gradient centrifugation and cryopreserved in liquid nitrogen vapor phase. Analytical flow cytometry was used to check the purity and quantity of every magnetically sorted T cell population. Genomic DNA was isolated from each sorted fraction and quantified by UV absorbance on a Nanodrop 2000c. Using the deep immunoSEQ assay, multiplex PCR amplified TCR CDR3 regions from genomic DNA. Extracted genomic DNA from each cell subset was distributed evenly across all wells of several immunoSEQ 96-well plates, and each plate was treated as a replicate. For sorted subsets, 150 to 250 ng of genomic DNA, equivalent to 25,000 to 35,000 T cell genomes, went into each replicate PCR. Purified libraries were quantified with a Qubit 3.0 fluorometer, sized on a Bioanalyzer 2100, and re-quantified with the KAPA Library Quantification kit. Every immunoSEQ 96-well plate was sequenced on a separate single-read 150-cycle Illumina NextSeq 550 flow cell. In the paper's pipeline: The immunoSEQ output contained only junctional sequences without quality scores, so filtering could not match that applied to full-length reads. Sequences were annotated with PyIR, a Python wrapper for IgBLAST v1.9, using IMGT germline references to assign V/J genes and CDR3. Reads with weak V/J assignments (E-value above 1e-6), missing CDR3, stop codons, out-of-frame junctions, or ambiguous translated residues were removed. V3J clonotypes were defined as sequences sharing the same inferred V gene, J gene, and CDR3 amino acid sequence. Percentage overlap between repertoires was computed as shared unique clonotypes divided by the size of the smaller repertoire. Repertoire richness was assessed with RTK rarefaction, the Chao1 estimator, and Recon v2.1 estimates of unobserved clonotypes. For all TCRbeta clonotypes obtained by the gDNA method from a handful of donors, generation probabilities were computed with OLGA. The table comes from immuneACCESS by way of TCRdb, which keeps in-frame sequences with V and J called. Part of the clones is missing from these tables; in studies checked, under half for an unresolved V gene and the rest for unknown reasons. The V and J calls and clone size come from that table; D and trimming were worked out from the DNA. The sample includes more than 900,000 clones, with roughly 74% observed a single time. Roughly 0.65% of the sample is in the top ten clones.

The sequenced sample was memory CD4+ T cells from PBMCs. Per the publication, the cell subset or site label means: CD45RA-negative fraction. The source is a man in his late teens or twenties in good health. Some clones in this sample may be carry-over from other donors' samples.

The CDR3 region reads CACRTAGALGEQFF. In nucleotides, the sequence is TGTGCCTGCAGGACGGCAGGGGCCCTGGGGGAGCAGTTCTTC. The chain was built from TRBV2 and TRBJ2-1; a tentative D match to TRBD1 spans 6 bases. Including the terminal cysteine and phenylalanine, the CDR3 comprises 14 residues. The sequence is cut down to CDR3 DNA, 42 bases in frame from base 1. According to the germline V gene, CDR1 reads SNHLY and CDR2 reads FYNNEI.